This T cell receptor beta chain stems from a study of shared clonotypes between healthy human individuals. Looking at the study overall: Participating donors consisted of two women and a few men aged 18 to 49.

The CDR3 sequence is 16 residues long. V lost 6 bases and J lost 2, with 20 bases in between. CDR1 and CDR2 from the germline V gene are LNHDA and SQIVND (reference sequence). This table comes from immunoSEQ multiplex PCR, and its TCRdb copy is limited to in-frame clones, with some not included. The sample shows 1.6 million or so clones, over 95% of them seen only once. This sequence originates from a young man in good health. The V gene is TRBV19, the J gene TRBJ2-7; D is tentatively TRBD1 or TRBD2 (5 bases each). The sequencing sample was made of naive CD4+ T cells sorted from blood. The subset is: CD45RA+ positively selected. CDR3 nucleotide sequence: TGTGCCAGTAGCAAAAGAAGACAGCTAGCCACCTACGAGCAGTACTTC. Translated: CASSKRRQLATYEQYF.